This T cell receptor (beta chain) was identified during a study of glioma-infiltrating T cells after dendritic cell vaccination. Study summary: Autologous tumor lysate was loaded overnight onto monocyte-derived dendritic cells grown seven days with IL-4 and GM-CSF.

This CDR3 has 16 amino acids. TCRdb's copy holds only in-frame clones and misses some; the assay was immunoSEQ multiplex PCR. The repertoire holds over 80,000 clones, 70% to 90% seen once, with 2.1% in the top ten. In this sample, this clone turned up once. Regarding time point: after dendritic cell vaccination, including at tumor progression/relapse. Sequencing used blood, obtained after dendritic cell vaccination. This chain connects TRBV12-2 to TRBJ1-3; the table's D call, TRBD1, was not checked against the DNA. TRBV12-2 is an annotated pseudogene. The clonotype comes from a human donor with glioblastoma. The CDR3 DNA reads TGTGCAAGTCGCTCAGTCAATACAGGGTCTGGAAACACCATATATTTT. Its translation is CASRSVNTGSGNTIYF.